A selection of T cell receptor beta chains follows, all from one sample in a study of shared clonotypes between healthy human individuals. Measured with immunoSEQ multiplex PCR; TCRdb has only the in-frame clones, and not every one. The sample includes over a million clones, 98% of them seen just once. The sequenced material came from naive CD4+ T cells sorted from blood. These receptors came from a young man in good health. The CDR3 runs from the conserved cysteine through the conserved F or W. Each record gives: CDR3 length, J gene, clone size, D gene, V gene, CDR3 protein, CDR3 DNA. D genes are given only for firm matches. Clone sizes are given selectively: once, few, many, or a class where the clone is expanded.

len: 15
j_gene: TRBJ2-7
abundance: .
d_gene: .
v_gene: TRBV27
CDR3aa: CASSTEQLSSYEQYF
CDR3nt: TGTGCCAGCAGCACCGAACAGTTGAGCTCCTACGAGCAGTACTTC

len: 15
j_gene: TRBJ1-5
abundance: .
d_gene: .
v_gene: TRBV19
CDR3aa: CASSIEGLSNQPQHF
CDR3nt: TGTGCCAGTAGTATAGAAGGATTGAGCAATCAGCCCCAGCATTTT

len: 14
j_gene: TRBJ2-7
abundance: .
d_gene: TRBD1
v_gene: TRBV5-1
CDR3aa: CASSLSGGSYEQYF
CDR3nt: TGCGCCAGCAGCTTGTCAGGGGGCTCCTACGAGCAGTACTTC

len: 15
j_gene: TRBJ2-7
abundance: .
d_gene: .
v_gene: TRBV10-3
CDR3aa: CASATRAWSSYEQYF
CDR3nt: TGTGCCAGCGCGACTAGAGCCTGGAGCTCCTACGAGCAGTACTTC

len: 16
j_gene: TRBJ2-1
abundance: .
d_gene: TRBD2
v_gene: TRBV5-1
CDR3aa: CASSLAVGGGEGEQFF
CDR3nt: TGCGCCAGCAGCTTGGCCGTAGGCGGAGGGGAGGGTGAGCAGTTCTTC

len: 15
j_gene: TRBJ2-2
abundance: .
d_gene: .
v_gene: TRBV18
CDR3aa: CASSTTRGNTGELFF
CDR3nt: TGTGCCAGCTCAACTACACGGGGGAACACCGGGGAGCTGTTTTTT

len: 14
j_gene: TRBJ1-1
abundance: .
d_gene: .
v_gene: TRBV6-5
CDR3aa: CASSYGSGNTEAFF
CDR3nt: TGTGCCAGCAGTTACGGTTCTGGAAACACTGAAGCTTTCTTT

len: 13
j_gene: TRBJ2-7
abundance: .
d_gene: .
v_gene: TRBV30
CDR3aa: CAWSVRRENEQYF
CDR3nt: TGTGCCTGGAGTGTACGCCGGGAGAACGAGCAGTACTTC

len: 16
j_gene: TRBJ2-7
abundance: .
d_gene: TRBD2
v_gene: TRBV9
CDR3aa: CASSVSREGRGYEQYF
CDR3nt: TGTGCCAGCAGCGTCAGCCGGGAGGGCCGGGGCTACGAGCAGTACTTC

len: 14
j_gene: TRBJ2-5
abundance: .
d_gene: .
v_gene: TRBV18
CDR3aa: CASSPAEVQETQYF
CDR3nt: TGTGCCAGCTCACCAGCCGAGGTCCAAGAGACCCAGTACTTC

len: 15
j_gene: TRBJ2-1
abundance: .
d_gene: TRBD2
v_gene: TRBV6-5
CDR3aa: CASSPGTSGRVLQFF
CDR3nt: TGTGCCAGCAGTCCCGGGACTAGCGGGAGGGTTTTGCAGTTCTTC

len: 14
j_gene: TRBJ2-2
abundance: .
d_gene: TRBD1
v_gene: TRBV29-1
CDR3aa: CSGARTGVTGELFF
CDR3nt: TGCAGCGGTGCAAGGACAGGGGTCACCGGGGAGCTGTTTTTT

len: 14
j_gene: TRBJ1-5
abundance: .
d_gene: .
v_gene: TRBV6-1
CDR3aa: CASRTALVNQPQHF
CDR3nt: TGTGCCAGCAGGACAGCCTTAGTCAATCAGCCCCAGCATTTT

len: 20
j_gene: TRBJ1-5
abundance: .
d_gene: TRBD1
v_gene: TRBV15
CDR3aa: CATSNPRGRGNVRSNQPQHF
CDR3nt: TGTGCCACCAGCAACCCCCGGGGCAGGGGGAATGTCAGGAGCAATCAGCCCCAGCATTTT

len: 20
j_gene: TRBJ2-7
abundance: .
d_gene: .
v_gene: TRBV21-1
CDR3aa: CASSKEGKGLAGEKGYEQYF
CDR3nt: TGTGCCAGCAGCAAAGAAGGTAAGGGACTAGCGGGAGAGAAGGGATACGAGCAGTACTTC

len: 16
j_gene: TRBJ1-2
abundance: .
d_gene: .
v_gene: TRBV25-1
CDR3aa: CASSESGRMGGIGYTF
CDR3nt: TGTGCCAGCAGTGAATCGGGCCGAATGGGGGGGATCGGCTACACCTTC

len: 18
j_gene: TRBJ2-3
abundance: .
d_gene: TRBD2
v_gene: TRBV7-2
CDR3aa: CASRPRPSGRGGTDTQYF
CDR3nt: TGTGCCAGCAGACCTAGGCCTAGCGGGAGAGGGGGCACAGATACGCAGTATTTT

len: 15
j_gene: TRBJ2-7
abundance: once
d_gene: .
v_gene: TRBV6-5
CDR3aa: CASSPLSSASYEQYF
CDR3nt: TGTGCCAGCAGCCCCCTTTCTAGCGCTTCCTACGAGCAGTACTTC

len: 13
j_gene: TRBJ1-2
abundance: .
d_gene: .
v_gene: TRBV29-1
CDR3aa: CSVEHRGGYGYTF
CDR3nt: TGCAGCGTTGAACATCGGGGGGGCTATGGCTACACCTTC

len: 13
j_gene: TRBJ1-5
abundance: once
d_gene: .
v_gene: TRBV6-6
CDR3aa: CASRDRSHQPQHF
CDR3nt: TGTGCCAGCAGAGACAGGTCCCATCAGCCCCAGCATTTT

len: 13
j_gene: TRBJ1-1
abundance: .
d_gene: TRBD1
v_gene: TRBV10-1
CDR3aa: CASSKTGEGEAFF
CDR3nt: TGCGCCAGCAGTAAGACAGGGGAGGGTGAAGCTTTCTTT

len: 16
j_gene: TRBJ2-7
abundance: .
d_gene: .
v_gene: TRBV6-6
CDR3aa: CASSYSMMGDSYEQYF
CDR3nt: TGTGCCAGCAGTTACTCGATGATGGGGGACTCCTACGAGCAGTACTTC

len: 15
j_gene: TRBJ2-1
abundance: .
d_gene: .
v_gene: TRBV27
CDR3aa: CASTLGPGAYNEQFF
CDR3nt: TGTGCCAGCACCCTCGGGCCAGGGGCTTACAATGAGCAGTTCTTC

len: 12
j_gene: TRBJ2-1
abundance: .
d_gene: .
v_gene: TRBV29-1
CDR3aa: CSAAGTYNEQFF
CDR3nt: TGCAGCGCCGCCGGGACCTACAATGAGCAGTTCTTC

len: 13
j_gene: TRBJ2-7
abundance: .
d_gene: .
v_gene: TRBV7-6
CDR3aa: CASSLPGSYEQYF
CDR3nt: TGTGCCAGCAGCTTACCGGGTTCCTACGAGCAGTACTTC

len: 11
j_gene: TRBJ2-1
abundance: .
d_gene: .
v_gene: TRBV4-3
CDR3aa: CASSQVDGQFF
CDR3nt: TGCGCCAGCAGCCAAGTGGACGGGCAGTTCTTC

len: 12
j_gene: TRBJ2-3
abundance: .
d_gene: TRBD2
v_gene: TRBV28
CDR3aa: CASFSGTDTQYF
CDR3nt: TGTGCCAGCTTTAGCGGGACAGATACGCAGTATTTT

len: 14
j_gene: TRBJ1-5
abundance: .
d_gene: .
v_gene: TRBV4-3
CDR3aa: CASSHTRGDQPQHF
CDR3nt: TGCGCCAGCAGCCATACAAGGGGCGATCAGCCCCAGCATTTT

len: 15
j_gene: TRBJ2-3
abundance: .
d_gene: .
v_gene: TRBV7-9
CDR3aa: CASSLGRVGPDTQYF
CDR3nt: TGTGCCAGCAGCTTAGGGCGGGTCGGGCCAGATACGCAGTATTTT

len: 14
j_gene: TRBJ2-7
abundance: .
d_gene: TRBD1
v_gene: TRBV5-1
CDR3aa: CASSSGTEAYEQYF
CDR3nt: TGCGCCAGCAGCTCCGGGACAGAGGCCTACGAGCAGTACTTC